These 19 T cell receptor beta chains came from one sample sequenced in a study of cytomegalovirus exposure and HLA in healthy donors. Researchers ran the PCR with 60 Vbeta and 13 Jbeta primers. Clones were read by immunoSEQ multiplex PCR, and TCRdb kept only the in-frame ones, dropping some. This sample has about 130,000 clones, with 60% to 80% found just once. Sequences were obtained from PBMCs. The receptors derive from a man in his fifties in good health and CMV-seronegative.

The chain has TRBV30 and TRBJ2-7; 7 nucleotides line up with TRBD1. Germline V gene lookup returns CDR1 GTSNPN and CDR2 SVGIG (reference sequence). The J segment lost 3 bases and the V segment lost 4 bases, leaving 6 bases of the junction unmatched. This CDR3 has 13 residues. The CDR3 coding sequence is TGTGCCTGGAACAGGGGAAGCCTCTACGAGCAGTACTTC. Protein product: CAWNRGSLYEQYF.

V usage is TRBV6-5 and J usage is TRBJ1-2; D unclear. Trimming pared 7 bases from V and 4 bases from J, leaving 10 bases between. Germline CDR1 MNHEY, CDR2 SVGAGI. There are 12 residues in the CDR3. The CDR3 sequence: CASTARGYGYTF. The CDR3 region has the DNA TGTGCCAGCACAGCGCGGGGCTATGGCTACACCTTC.

This clone was detected a few times. The chain has TRBV2 and TRBJ2-6; D is unclear. CDR1 is SNHLY, CDR2 FYNNEI, per germline. This CDR3 is 16 amino acids long. Trimming shortened V by 0 bases and J by 0 bases, and 6 bases separated the two germline ends. The CDR3: CASSEALSSGANVLTF. The CDR3 bases are TGTGCCAGCAGTGAAGCGCTGAGCTCTGGGGCCAACGTCCTGACTTTC.

The chain joins TRBV12-5 to TRBJ1-2, with D possibly matching TRBD1 (5 bases). CDR1 LGHNT and CDR2 FRNRAP come from the germline V gene. Trimming left V 1 base short and J 3 bases short, with 6 bases between. There are 13 residues in the CDR3. The chain's CDR3 is CASGLEQDYGYTF. The CDR3 nucleotides are TGTGCTAGTGGTTTGGAACAGGACTATGGCTACACCTTC.

V is TRBV7-2 and J is TRBJ2-3, with a tentative D call TRBD2 (6 bases). V lost 5 bases, J lost 12 bases, and 15 bases lay in between. The germline gives CDR1 SGHTA, CDR2 FQGNSA. The CDR3 is made up of 12 amino acids. In nucleotides, the CDR3 is TGTGCCAGCAGCCGCAAGCGGGTCCCTCAGTATTTT. It yields the protein CASSRKRVPQYF.

V usage is TRBV2 and J usage is TRBJ2-1; 13 bases are shared with TRBD2. The CDR3 contains 14 residues. The germline CDR1 and CDR2 sequences are SNHLY and FYNNEI. V lost 7 bases and J lost 6; bases outside the gene matches: 3. For the CDR3, the DNA is TGTGCCAGCAAACTAGCGGGAGGGGGCAATGAGCAGTTCTTC. As protein: CASKLAGGGNEQFF. Complete variable domain (other parts from reference TRBV2 and TRBJ2-1): EPEVTQTPSHQVTQMGQEVILRCVPISNHLYFYWYRQILGQKVEFLVSFYNNEISEKSEIFDDQFSVERPDGSNFTLKIRSTKLEDSAMYFCASKLAGGGNEQFFGPGTRLTVL.

The chain uses TRBV5-1 and TRBJ2-1, with D tentatively TRBD1 (6 bases). Per the germline V gene, CDR1 is SGHRS and CDR2 is YFSETQ. The V gene lost 4 bases and the J gene lost 12 bases, with 11 bases spanning the gap. CDR3 length equals 11 residues. This CDR3 reads CASSPGTRQFF. For the CDR3, the DNA is TGCGCCAGCAGCCCCGGGACAAGGCAGTTCTTC.

The chain recombines TRBV11-2 with TRBJ1-2; 10 nucleotides match TRBD1. Germline CDR1 and CDR2: SGHAT and FQNNGV. CDR3 length: 15 residues. After removal of 5 bases from V and 7 bases from J, the junction contained 10 bases not matched to a gene. CDR3 DNA: TGTGCCAGCAGCCCCTTAACGGGGACAGGGGTTGGCTACACCTTC. This codes for CASSPLTGTGVGYTF.

The J gene is TRBJ2-4, the V gene TRBV28, with 8 bases aligning to TRBD1. Germline assignment: CDR1 MDHEN and CDR2 SYDVKM. Trimming took 6 bases from V and 9 from J; bases not matched to a gene: 13. The CDR3 runs 15 residues. The CDR3: CASRTSDRGHGIQYF. The CDR3 coding sequence is TGTGCCAGCAGAACCTCCGACAGGGGTCACGGCATTCAGTACTTC.

A note on this clone: This CDR3 is also generated by other DNA sequences in the sample. The chain couples TRBV2 to TRBJ2-5; D gene ambiguous. Trimming shortened V by 5 bases and J by 5 bases, and 6 bases separated the two germline ends. From germline, CDR1 is SNHLY and CDR2 FYNNEI. The CDR3 is made up of 11 amino acids. DNA of the CDR3: TGTGCCAGCAGTACGCGGGAGACCCAGTACTTC. It encodes CASSTRETQYF.

This rearrangement joins TRBV18 to TRBJ1-5, with TRBD1 matching 7 bases. With V trimmed by 2 bases and J by 3 bases, 1 base remained unmatched. The CDR3 is made up of 14 amino acids. Per germline, CDR1 KGHSH and CDR2 LQKENI. The CDR3 loop reads CASSPGTDNQPQHF. CDR3 in DNA: TGTGCCAGCTCACCAGGGACAGACAATCAGCCCCAGCATTTT.

The rearrangement joins TRBV5-1 to TRBJ2-1; D is uncertain. This CDR3 is 12 amino acids long. V lost 2 bases, J lost 6 bases, and 6 bases lay in between. The germline CDR1 and CDR2 sequences are SGHRS and YFSETQ. For the CDR3, the DNA is TGCGCCAGCAGCTTATTCGTCAATGAGCAGTTCTTC. Residues: CASSLFVNEQFF. Together with reference TRBV5-1 and TRBJ2-1, the CDR3 gives the full variable domain: KAGVTQTPRYLIKTRGQQVTLSCSPISGHRSVSWYQQTPGQGLQFLFEYFSETQRNKGNFPGRFSGRQFSNSRSEMNVSTLELGDSALYLCASSLFVNEQFFGPGTRLTVL.

The chain combines TRBV5-1 with TRBJ1-2; D is undetermined. Germline assignment: CDR1 SGHRS and CDR2 YFSETQ. Deletions cut 0 bases from V and 5 bases from J, with 5 bases between. The CDR3 is made up of 12 amino acids. The CDR3 region has the DNA TGCGCCAGCAGCTTGGACAGTTATGGCTACACCTTC. Its protein product is CASSLDSYGYTF.

The chain employs TRBV4-1 and TRBJ2-2; 7 bases map to TRBD1. CDR1 MGHRA and CDR2 YSYEKL come from the germline V gene. CDR3 length equals 14 residues. The junction had 4 bases not matched to a gene; V was cut back by 4 bases and J by 5 bases. CDR3 in DNA: TGCGCCAGCAGCCCGGGACAGCTGACCGGGGAGCTGTTTTTT. This codes for CASSPGQLTGELFF.

This rearrangement joins TRBV9 to TRBJ2-1; 8 bases line up with TRBD2. The V segment lost 1 base and the J segment 8 bases; nucleotides outside the gene matches: 5. CDR3 size: 14 residues. CDR1 and CDR2 from the germline V gene are SGDLS and YYNGEE. Written as DNA, the CDR3 is TGTGCCAGCAGCGTAATCGGGAGGGCAGATGAGCAGTTCTTC. It is translated as CASSVIGRADEQFF.

The chain employs TRBV28 and TRBJ1-5, with 7 bases fitting TRBD1. The CDR3 has 15 amino acids. The ends lost 6 bases at V and 0 bases at J; junction bases unmatched: 5. The germline V gene encodes CDR1 MDHEN and CDR2 SYDVKM. CDR3: CASSGTVYSNQPQHF. CDR3 DNA sequence: TGTGCCAGCAGCGGGACAGTTTATAGCAATCAGCCCCAGCATTTT.

The CDR3 here is CASSRREGYEQYF. CDR3 DNA: TGCGCCAGCAGTCGACGGGAGGGCTACGAGCAGTACTTC. This chain joins TRBV4-1 and TRBJ2-7; 8 bases fit TRBD2. The germline CDR1 and CDR2 sequences are MGHRA and YSYEKL. The CDR3 is made up of 13 amino acids. Losses at the gene ends were 6 bases for V and 3 bases for J; bases not matched to a gene: 4.

J is TRBJ2-5 and V is TRBV6-1; no definite D call. The V end was cut by 3 bases, the J end by 4 bases, with 18 bases between. The germline gives CDR1 MNHNS, CDR2 SASEGT. CDR3 size: 16 residues. The CDR3 nucleotides read TGTGCCAGCAGTGATTATGGCTGGAAAGCGTCAGAGACCCAGTACTTC. Translated, it gives CASSDYGWKASETQYF.

The chain recombines TRBV2 with TRBJ2-7, with D possibly TRBD2 on 6 matching bases. The V gene's germline CDR1 is SNHLY and CDR2 FYNNEI. V was clipped by 4 bases and J by 4 bases, with 8 bases between them. This CDR3 has 12 amino acids. The CDR3 DNA sequence: TGTGCCAGCAGTGTGGCGGGGTACGAGCAGTACTTC. Translation gives CASSVAGYEQYF.